The clone carrying this T cell receptor beta chain was counted at least ten times. This CDR3 contains 14 residues. V was trimmed by 7 bases and J by 10 bases, leaving 23 bases between them. Germline V CDR1 and CDR2: DFQATT, SNEGSKA (reference sequence). Uncontrolled infections, other autoimmune diseases, pregnancy or lactation led to exclusion of patients. Around 10 ml fresh peripheral blood yielded the PBMCs. The sample originates from a study of T cells in Graves' hyperthyroidism and ophthalmopathy. What was amplified from RNA transcripts were TCR beta CDR3 regions. During a first-round RT-PCR of the TCR CDR3, the HTBI primer set was used. Each CDR3 protein gets one entry after TCRdb re-called the multiplex PCR reads with MiXCR. The sample lists about 590,000 distinct CDR3 sequences, 14% seen once, with roughly 7.7% in the top ten.

This TCR was sampled from a woman aged 18 to 35 with Graves' ophthalmopathy. The V and J genes are TRBV20-1 and TRBJ2-1; D possibly matches TRBD1 or TRBD2 (6 bases each). The specimen sequenced was blood. This CDR3 reads CSVLPHEGGQEQFF. The DNA for the CDR3 is TGCAGTGTTCTCCCTCACGAGGGGGGACAAGAGCAGTTCTTC.